This is a list of T cell receptor beta chains from one sample in a study of glioma-infiltrating T cells after dendritic cell vaccination. Sequencing used immunoSEQ multiplex PCR; TCRdb keeps in-frame clones, though not all of them. Of around 62,000 clones in the sample, 82% were seen once. The sequencing used blood, collected before dendritic cell vaccination. The receptors derive from a human donor with glioblastoma. Each CDR3 is given with its conserved first and last residue. The order of the fields is J gene, clone size, D gene, V gene, CDR3 DNA, CDR3 protein. The D gene is left open where the match is weak. A row's size may be missing; if present it is once, few, many or a size class.

J gene: TRBJ2-1
clone size: -
D gene: TRBD2
V gene: TRBV2
CDR3 DNA: TGTGCCACGCGGGCCAGCGGGGGGATTCGCTCCTACAATGAGCAGTTCTTC
CDR3 protein: CATRASGGIRSYNEQFF

J gene: TRBJ2-1
clone size: -
D gene: -
V gene: TRBV18
CDR3 DNA: TGTGCCAGCTCACCGGGGGGGGCTATCAATGAGCAGTTCTTC
CDR3 protein: CASSPGGAINEQFF

J gene: TRBJ1-3
clone size: -
D gene: -
V gene: TRBV11-2
CDR3 DNA: TGTGCCAGCAGCTTAGATTCAGGGTCTGGAAACACCATATATTTT
CDR3 protein: CASSLDSGSGNTIYF

J gene: TRBJ2-7
clone size: -
D gene: -
V gene: TRBV5-4
CDR3 DNA: TGTGCCAGCAGCTTGGCTAGGGGCGGGGGCCCATCCTACGAGCAGTACTTC
CDR3 protein: CASSLARGGGPSYEQYF

J gene: TRBJ2-7
clone size: -
D gene: -
V gene: TRBV5-6
CDR3 DNA: TGTGCCAGCAGCTGGGGCTCCGGGAGTTCGACCGAGCAGTACTTC
CDR3 protein: CASSWGSGSSTEQYF

J gene: TRBJ2-7
clone size: -
D gene: TRBD1
V gene: TRBV10-3
CDR3 DNA: TGTGCCACCCGACAGGGGTCCTACGAGCAGTACTTC
CDR3 protein: CATRQGSYEQYF

J gene: TRBJ1-4
clone size: -
D gene: -
V gene: TRBV4-1
CDR3 DNA: TGCGCCAGCAGCCTTTTTCCCGAGCTTACTAATGAAAAACTGTTTTTT
CDR3 protein: CASSLFPELTNEKLFF

J gene: TRBJ1-2
clone size: -
D gene: TRBD1
V gene: TRBV6-4
CDR3 DNA: TGTGCCAGCAGTAGGGACAGTCATGCTGGCTACACCTTC
CDR3 protein: CASSRDSHAGYTF

J gene: TRBJ1-2
clone size: -
D gene: TRBD1
V gene: TRBV5-1
CDR3 DNA: TGCGCCAGCAGCTTGGCCTTATCAAGGACAGGGAAGGATGGCTACACCTTC
CDR3 protein: CASSLALSRTGKDGYTF

J gene: TRBJ2-3
clone size: -
D gene: TRBD2
V gene: TRBV30
CDR3 DNA: TGTGCCTGGAGTATAGGCGGGGGGGTCACAGATACGCAGTATTTT
CDR3 protein: CAWSIGGGVTDTQYF

J gene: TRBJ2-5
clone size: -
D gene: -
V gene: TRBV4-1
CDR3 DNA: TGCGCCAGCAGCCGGACAGCGGAAGAGACCCAGTACTTC
CDR3 protein: CASSRTAEETQYF

J gene: TRBJ2-3
clone size: -
D gene: -
V gene: TRBV28
CDR3 DNA: TGTGCCGCACAAGGGGCAGATACGCAGTATTTT
CDR3 protein: CAAQGADTQYF

J gene: TRBJ1-2
clone size: few
D gene: TRBD1
V gene: TRBV5-5
CDR3 DNA: TGTGCCAGCAGCTTGGCACAGGGGTCTGGGTATGGCTACACCTTC
CDR3 protein: CASSLAQGSGYGYTF

J gene: TRBJ2-7
clone size: few
D gene: -
V gene: TRBV19
CDR3 DNA: TGTGCCAGTAGTTCCACAAATCGGGGGTCCCCCTACGAGCAGTACTTC
CDR3 protein: CASSSTNRGSPYEQYF

J gene: TRBJ2-1
clone size: -
D gene: -
V gene: TRBV2
CDR3 DNA: TGTGCCAGCAGTGTTATTCGCAGACAGGGAGGCAATGAGCAGTTCTTC
CDR3 protein: CASSVIRRQGGNEQFF

J gene: TRBJ1-3
clone size: -
D gene: -
V gene: TRBV10-3
CDR3 DNA: TGTGCCATCAGCCTAGGCGTTCGGGCTGGAAACACCATATATTTT
CDR3 protein: CAISLGVRAGNTIYF

J gene: TRBJ2-3
clone size: -
D gene: TRBD2
V gene: TRBV5-1
CDR3 DNA: TGCGCCAGCAGCCCACTACTAGCGGGGGGGCCGGCAGATACGCAGTATTTT
CDR3 protein: CASSPLLAGGPADTQYF

J gene: TRBJ2-7
clone size: once
D gene: -
V gene: TRBV30
CDR3 DNA: TGTGCCTGGAGTCCTTCCCCCTACGAGCAGTACTTC
CDR3 protein: CAWSPSPYEQYF

J gene: TRBJ2-1
clone size: -
D gene: -
V gene: TRBV11-3
CDR3 DNA: TGTGCCAGCAGCTTTATCGGAAGTCGACGGGAAGACAATGAGCAGTTCTTC
CDR3 protein: CASSFIGSRREDNEQFF

J gene: TRBJ1-4
clone size: few
D gene: TRBD1
V gene: TRBV28
CDR3 DNA: TGTGCCAGCAGTTTGGGGACAGGGTACGGGGTAAAACTGTTTTTT
CDR3 protein: CASSLGTGYGVKLFF

J gene: TRBJ2-7
clone size: -
D gene: TRBD2
V gene: TRBV5-1
CDR3 DNA: TGCGCCAGCAGTCGACTAGCGGAGGCCTACGAGCAGTACTTC
CDR3 protein: CASSRLAEAYEQYF

J gene: TRBJ1-1
clone size: -
D gene: TRBD1
V gene: TRBV5-1
CDR3 DNA: TGCGCCAGCAGCTTGGAGACCGCAGGGGGTTCTGAAGCTTTCTTT
CDR3 protein: CASSLETAGGSEAFF

J gene: TRBJ1-4
clone size: -
D gene: TRBD1
V gene: TRBV19
CDR3 DNA: TGTGCCAGTAGGAAACTCGGGACAGGTGCTAATGAAAAACTGTTTTTT
CDR3 protein: CASRKLGTGANEKLFF

J gene: TRBJ2-7
clone size: -
D gene: TRBD1
V gene: TRBV4-1
CDR3 DNA: TGCGCCAGCAGCCAAGGACTTGGGACAGACCTTTGGGAGCAGTACTTC
CDR3 protein: CASSQGLGTDLWEQYF

J gene: TRBJ1-4
clone size: -
D gene: -
V gene: TRBV2
CDR3 DNA: TGTGCCAGCAGTGAATATGACAGAAATAATGAAAAACTGTTTTTT
CDR3 protein: CASSEYDRNNEKLFF

J gene: TRBJ1-5
clone size: -
D gene: TRBD1
V gene: TRBV7-7
CDR3 DNA: TGTGCTAGCAGCTCCTCGGACAGGGATGGAAATCAGCCCCAGCATTTT
CDR3 protein: CASSSSDRDGNQPQHF

J gene: TRBJ2-1
clone size: -
D gene: -
V gene: TRBV28
CDR3 DNA: TGTGCCAGCAGTTTCCGTGGGCTTGAATTCTTC
CDR3 protein: CASSFRGLEFF

J gene: TRBJ2-3
clone size: -
D gene: -
V gene: TRBV27
CDR3 DNA: TGTGCCAGCAGTTTATATGGAGGCGGCACAGATACGCAGTATTTT
CDR3 protein: CASSLYGGGTDTQYF

J gene: TRBJ2-7
clone size: -
D gene: -
V gene: TRBV30
CDR3 DNA: TGTGCCTCCGGGCTCCCGGACAGTTTGCGCGAGCAGTACTTC
CDR3 protein: CASGLPDSLREQYF

J gene: TRBJ2-1
clone size: once
D gene: -
V gene: TRBV27
CDR3 DNA: TGTGCCAGCACAGCAACCGGGGATGAGCAGTTCTTC
CDR3 protein: CASTATGDEQFF

J gene: TRBJ1-5
clone size: -
D gene: TRBD1
V gene: TRBV28
CDR3 DNA: TGTGCCAGCAGTTTATTTGGGACAGTTGAGAGCAATCAGCCCCAGCATTTT
CDR3 protein: CASSLFGTVESNQPQHF

J gene: TRBJ1-4
clone size: few
D gene: -
V gene: TRBV5-1
CDR3 DNA: TGCGCCAGCCGACAGGCAACGAATGAAAAACTGTTTTTT
CDR3 protein: CASRQATNEKLFF

J gene: TRBJ1-1
clone size: -
D gene: -
V gene: TRBV27
CDR3 DNA: TGTGCCAGCAGTTTCTTGGCCGGCGGGGAAGCTTTCTTT
CDR3 protein: CASSFLAGGEAFF

J gene: TRBJ2-3
clone size: -
D gene: TRBD2
V gene: TRBV4-2
CDR3 DNA: TGTGCCAGCAGCCCGAAGACTAGCCGGGGAGATACGCAGTATTTT
CDR3 protein: CASSPKTSRGDTQYF

J gene: TRBJ2-5
clone size: -
D gene: -
V gene: TRBV2
CDR3 DNA: TGTGCCAGCAGCCTCCGGGAGACCCAGTACTTC
CDR3 protein: CASSLRETQYF

J gene: TRBJ1-1
clone size: -
D gene: -
V gene: TRBV5-1
CDR3 DNA: TGCGCCAGCAGCTTCGGTATGAACACTGAAGCTTTCTTT
CDR3 protein: CASSFGMNTEAFF

J gene: TRBJ2-3
clone size: -
D gene: TRBD1
V gene: TRBV15
CDR3 DNA: TGTGCCACCAGCAGAGATTATCCAGGGGGCGCCGCGGAAACGCAGTATTTT
CDR3 protein: CATSRDYPGGAAETQYF

J gene: TRBJ1-2
clone size: -
D gene: TRBD1
V gene: TRBV4-1
CDR3 DNA: TGCGCCAGCAGCCAGGTAGGACAGGGCTATGGCTACACCTTC
CDR3 protein: CASSQVGQGYGYTF

J gene: TRBJ2-2
clone size: -
D gene: TRBD1
V gene: TRBV28
CDR3 DNA: TGTGCCAGCAGTGCCGGGACAGGATATCACGGGGAGCTGTTTTTT
CDR3 protein: CASSAGTGYHGELFF

J gene: TRBJ1-1
clone size: -
D gene: -
V gene: TRBV28
CDR3 DNA: TGTGCCAGCAGTTTACGAGCGTACACTGAAGCTTTCTTT
CDR3 protein: CASSLRAYTEAFF

J gene: TRBJ2-7
clone size: once
D gene: TRBD1
V gene: TRBV5-1
CDR3 DNA: TGCGCCAGCAGCTTGGACGGGACAGAGCTATACGAGCAGTACTTC
CDR3 protein: CASSLDGTELYEQYF

J gene: TRBJ2-1
clone size: -
D gene: -
V gene: TRBV5-5
CDR3 DNA: TGTGCCAGCATGGGGGCCTCGGCCAATGAGCAGTTCTTC
CDR3 protein: CASMGASANEQFF

J gene: TRBJ1-4
clone size: -
D gene: -
V gene: TRBV28
CDR3 DNA: TGTGCCGCCTCGGGAGGGACAACTAATGAAAAACTGTTTTTT
CDR3 protein: CAASGGTTNEKLFF

J gene: TRBJ2-5
clone size: -
D gene: -
V gene: TRBV7-9
CDR3 DNA: TGTGCCAGCAGCTTAGCTGACGGGGCGGGGGAGACCCAGTACTTC
CDR3 protein: CASSLADGAGETQYF

J gene: TRBJ2-1
clone size: -
D gene: TRBD2
V gene: TRBV6-5
CDR3 DNA: TGTGCCACTCGAGCGGGGGGATACAATGAGCAGTTCTTC
CDR3 protein: CATRAGGYNEQFF

J gene: TRBJ2-7
clone size: -
D gene: -
V gene: TRBV11-2
CDR3 DNA: TGTGCCAGCAGCTCGAACCTCCGGGACAAGTTATCCTACGAGCAGTACTTC
CDR3 protein: CASSSNLRDKLSYEQYF

J gene: TRBJ1-6
clone size: -
D gene: TRBD1
V gene: TRBV2
CDR3 DNA: TGTGCCAGCAGTGAGATTGACAGGGGGAATGCATCACCCCTCCACTTT
CDR3 protein: CASSEIDRGNASPLHF

J gene: TRBJ2-5
clone size: -
D gene: -
V gene: TRBV6-5
CDR3 DNA: TGTGCCAGCAGTTTCCCGAGGGACATAGAAGAGACCCAGTACTTC
CDR3 protein: CASSFPRDIEETQYF

J gene: TRBJ2-2
clone size: -
D gene: -
V gene: TRBV11-3
CDR3 DNA: TGTGCCAGCAGCTTAGATGGCGGGGTTATCACCGGGGAGCTGTTTTTT
CDR3 protein: CASSLDGGVITGELFF

J gene: TRBJ1-5
clone size: -
D gene: -
V gene: TRBV12-2
CDR3 DNA: TGTGCAAGTCGCTTTCGCCCAGAGGGGGGCAATCAGCCCCAGCATTTT
CDR3 protein: CASRFRPEGGNQPQHF

J gene: TRBJ1-3
clone size: -
D gene: -
V gene: TRBV10-2
CDR3 DNA: TGCGCCAGCAGTTCTGACAGAGCCTCTGGAAACACCATATATTTT
CDR3 protein: CASSSDRASGNTIYF

J gene: TRBJ1-4
clone size: -
D gene: TRBD1
V gene: TRBV28
CDR3 DNA: TGTGCCAGCACTACCGGGACAGGGGGTAGGGAACTGTTTTTT
CDR3 protein: CASTTGTGGRELFF

J gene: TRBJ1-6
clone size: -
D gene: TRBD1
V gene: TRBV5-1
CDR3 DNA: TGCGCCAGCAGCTTGGAGGGACAGGATAATTCACCCCTCCACTTT
CDR3 protein: CASSLEGQDNSPLHF

J gene: TRBJ1-1
clone size: -
D gene: -
V gene: TRBV7-8
CDR3 DNA: TGTGCCAGCAGCGTGACAGTTGAGACTGAAGCTTTCTTT
CDR3 protein: CASSVTVETEAFF

J gene: TRBJ2-7
clone size: -
D gene: -
V gene: TRBV4-1
CDR3 DNA: TGCGCCAGCAGCCAAGAGTCCACAGGGTCCTACGAGCAGTACTTC
CDR3 protein: CASSQESTGSYEQYF

J gene: TRBJ1-5
clone size: -
D gene: TRBD1
V gene: TRBV25-1
CDR3 DNA: TGTGCCAGCAGTCCGGACAGGGGAGGGCCCCAGCATTTT
CDR3 protein: CASSPDRGGPQHF

J gene: TRBJ1-1
clone size: -
D gene: TRBD1
V gene: TRBV5-1
CDR3 DNA: TGCGCCAGCAGCTTGGAGGGGACAGGGGGCGCGAACACTGAAGCTTTCTTT
CDR3 protein: CASSLEGTGGANTEAFF